This T cell receptor (beta chain) comes out of a study of CD8 T cells in ankylosing spondylitis. TCRdb re-called the 5' RACE reads with MiXCR, one entry per CDR3 protein. The sample shows approximately 220,000 distinct CDR3 sequences, roughly 26% of them seen only once. V trimming: 4 bases; J trimming: 2 bases; junction bases outside the gene matches: 5. CDR3 length: 15 amino acids. CDR1 and CDR2 (germline): MNHEY, SVGAGI. The specimen sequenced was blood, either unsorted or a sorted T cell fraction (not recorded which). This chain uses TRBV6-5 with TRBJ2-7, with TRBD1 matching over 10 bases. This receptor was identified in a male donor with ankylosing spondylitis or in good health (not recorded which). CDR3 sequence: CASSFRDRGTYEQYF. In DNA form, the CDR3 reads TGTGCCAGCAGTTTCCGGGACAGGGGAACCTACGAGCAGTACTTC.